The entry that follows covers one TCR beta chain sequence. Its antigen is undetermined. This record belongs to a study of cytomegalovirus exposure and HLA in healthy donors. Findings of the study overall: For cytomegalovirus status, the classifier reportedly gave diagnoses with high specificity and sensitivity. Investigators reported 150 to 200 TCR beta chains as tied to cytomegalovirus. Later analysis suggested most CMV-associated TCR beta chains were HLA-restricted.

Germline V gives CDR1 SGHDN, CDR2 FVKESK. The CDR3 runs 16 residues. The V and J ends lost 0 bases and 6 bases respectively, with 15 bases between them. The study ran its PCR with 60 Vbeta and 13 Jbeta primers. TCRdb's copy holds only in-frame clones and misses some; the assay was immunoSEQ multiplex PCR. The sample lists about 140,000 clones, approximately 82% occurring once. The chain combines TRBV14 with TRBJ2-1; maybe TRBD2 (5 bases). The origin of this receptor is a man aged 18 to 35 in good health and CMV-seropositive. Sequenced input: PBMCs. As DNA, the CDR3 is TGTGCCAGCAGCCAAGAAGTGCTAGCTCAAGGCAATGAGCAGTTCTTC. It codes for CASSQEVLAQGNEQFF.